The entry below gives a single TCR beta chain sequence along with its context. V was pared by 4 bases and J by 5 bases, with 9 bases of the junction left unmatched. The CDR3 runs to 14 residues. Germline loops: CDR1 SGDLS, CDR2 YYNGEE. This sample stems from a study of blood T cell repertoires in COVID-19. Looking at the study overall: Collection of acute and convalescent COVID-19 samples took place in the United States, Italy and Spain.

Authors' processing steps: How many nucleated cells were present was estimated from reference gene primer amplification. The table came from immunoSEQ multiplex PCR; TCRdb's copy has only in-frame clones and leaves some out. For V, J and clone size, that table is used; D and trimming come from the DNA. The sample lists 250,000 to 300,000 clones, about 90% occurring once. Recruited during active infection, patients (from Seattle) were subsequently followed longitudinally. The sample was peripheral blood. The V call is TRBV9, the J call TRBJ2-7; TRBD2 aligns across 7 bases. The source is a woman under 40 with COVID-19, enrolled during active disease. CDR3: CASSPSPSGNEQYF. The CDR3 coding sequence is TGTGCCAGCAGCCCCAGTCCTAGCGGCAACGAGCAGTACTTC.